Below, one TCR beta chain is given with its context. V lost 3 bases to trimming and J lost 6 bases, with 20 bases between them. CDR3 size: 15 residues. Germline-derived CDR1 and CDR2 are SQVTM and ANQGSEA. The data were taken from a study of technical replicates of blood from four donors. TCRdb's copy holds only in-frame clones and misses some; the assay was immunoSEQ multiplex PCR. The repertoire holds over 55,000 clones, around 90% seen once, with 5.1% in the top ten. The TCR originated in a human donor in good health. Some clones in this sample may be carry-over from other donors' samples. The V and J genes are TRBV29-1 and TRBJ1-1; the D gene is possibly TRBD1 (5 bases). The sample comprised PBMCs. Here the CDR3 DNA reads TGCAGCGTTGAGACCGGCGGGGGGTGGAATGCTGAAGCTTTCTTT. It is translated as CSVETGGGWNAEAFF.